Shown below are 17 T cell receptor beta chains from a single sample sequenced in a study of blood T cell repertoires in COVID-19. Repertoires were generated with immunoSEQ multiplex PCR, while TCRdb's copy carries only in-frame clones and drops some. Here the sample spans 120,000 or so clones, around 81% being singletons. Sequences were obtained from peripheral blood. The receptors originated from a young man with COVID-19, enrolled during active disease.

The count of this clone is one. The rearrangement links TRBV5-5 to TRBJ1-3; the match to TRBD1 covers 8 bases. This CDR3 is built from 15 residues. The junction had 5 bases not matched to a gene; V was cut back by 0 bases and J by 6 bases. CDR1 is SGHKS, CDR2 YYEKEE, per germline (reference sequence). The CDR3 sequence is CASSLEDRAANTIYF. DNA of the CDR3: TGTGCCAGCAGCTTGGAGGACAGGGCGGCAAACACCATATATTTT.

The J gene is TRBJ2-3, the V gene TRBV13; D possibly corresponds to TRBD1 (6 bases). The germline V gene has CDR1 PRHDT and CDR2 FYEKMQ (reference sequence). The CDR3 spans 14 residues. Trimming took off 4 bases at V and 0 bases at J, with 8 bases between the two ends. The CDR3 here is CASSSRGSTDTQYF. The CDR3 region has the DNA TGTGCCAGCAGCTCTAGGGGGAGCACAGATACGCAGTATTTT.

The chain recombines TRBV28 with TRBJ1-2; TRBD1 agrees at 7 bases. This CDR3 region has 12 residues. Per the germline V gene, CDR1 is MDHEN and CDR2 is SYDVKM. V was clipped by 8 bases and J by 2 bases; unmatched bases: 2. The CDR3 sequence: CASQQGNYGYTF. CDR3 bases: TGTGCCAGCCAACAGGGGAACTATGGCTACACCTTC.

This chain joins TRBV5-1 and TRBJ2-2, with 12 positions matching TRBD1. Germline CDR1 reads SGHRS; CDR2 reads YFSETQ. CDR3 length equals 16 residues. V dropped 2 bases and J dropped 7; count of bases not matched to a gene: 6. CDR3 protein: CASSLRGQGAYGELFF. DNA for the CDR3: TGCGCCAGCAGCTTAAGGGGACAGGGGGCGTACGGGGAGCTGTTTTTT. The full variable domain, in which reference TRBV5-1 and TRBJ2-2 provide the parts outside the CDR3, is KAGVTQTPRYLIKTRGQQVTLSCSPISGHRSVSWYQQTPGQGLQFLFEYFSETQRNKGNFPGRFSGRQFSNSRSEMNVSTLELGDSALYLCASSLRGQGAYGELFFGEGSRLTVL.

The J gene is TRBJ2-3, the V gene TRBV7-3, with 7 nucleotides matching TRBD1. The J segment lost 0 bases and the V segment lost 4 bases, leaving 1 base of the junction unmatched. CDR3 length: 14 amino acids. The germline V gene encodes CDR1 SGHTA and CDR2 FQGTGA. CDR3: CASSSTGSTDTQYF. DNA for the CDR3: TGTGCCAGCAGCTCGACAGGGAGCACAGATACGCAGTATTTT.

This clone was seen a few times. This rearrangement joins TRBV28 to TRBJ1-2, with 11 bases fitting TRBD1. After removal of 5 bases from V and 2 bases from J, the junction contained 4 bases not matched to a gene. The CDR3 is 15 residues long. Germline loops: CDR1 MDHEN, CDR2 SYDVKM. The DNA for the CDR3 is TGTGCCAGCAGTCCTGGGACAGGGGGAAACTATGGCTACACCTTC. Its translation: CASSPGTGGNYGYTF.

This chain uses TRBV3-1 (or the pseudogene TRBV3-2) with TRBJ2-1, with 9 positions matching TRBD2. The CDR3 extends over 16 amino acids. CDR1 is LGHDT and CDR2 is YNNKEL in the germline V gene (reference sequence). V lost 0 bases, J lost 4 bases, and 4 bases stayed unmatched. The DNA for the CDR3 is TGTGCCAGCAGCCAAGAGGGGACTAGCCTTTACAATGAGCAGTTCTTC. Protein product: CASSQEGTSLYNEQFF.

The chain uses TRBV3-1 (or the pseudogene TRBV3-2) and TRBJ2-7; TRBD1 matches 9 bases. This CDR3 is 13 amino acids long. The J segment lost 6 bases and the V segment lost 1 base, leaving 1 base of the junction unmatched. The germline CDR1 and CDR2 sequences are LGHDT and YNNKEL (reference sequence). The CDR3: CASSQGDRAEQYF. The CDR3 DNA reads TGTGCCAGCAGCCAAGGGGACAGGGCCGAGCAGTACTTC.

This sequence joins TRBV19 and TRBJ1-1; D unclear. V lost 7 bases, J lost 3 bases, and 18 bases lay in between. CDR1 and CDR2 (germline): LNHDA, SQIVND (reference sequence). The CDR3 runs to 15 residues. The CDR3 DNA reads TGTGCCAGTAAAATGGACCGACCCGGGGACACTGAAGCTTTCTTT. It codes for CASKMDRPGDTEAFF. The full variable domain, in which reference TRBV19 and TRBJ1-1 provide the parts outside the CDR3, is DGGITQSPKYLFRKEGQNVTLSCEQNLNHDAMYWYRQDPGQGLRLIYYSQIVNDFQKGDIAEGYSVSREKKESFPLTVTSAQKNPTAFYLCASKMDRPGDTEAFFGQGTRLTVV.

This sequence joins TRBV7-9 and TRBJ2-3, with D tentatively TRBD2 (5 bases). The CDR3 totals 14 residues. CDR1 SEHNR and CDR2 FQNEAQ come from the germline V gene (reference sequence). Trimming took 5 bases from V and 2 from J, leaving 11 bases between them. CDR3 nucleotides: TGTGCCAGCAGCCCACGAGCGGACACAGATACGCAGTATTTT. It specifies CASSPRADTDTQYF.

The J gene is TRBJ1-6, the V gene TRBV6-5; D is undetermined. V was shortened by 8 bases and J by 5 bases, with 13 bases between the two germline ends. This CDR3 has 14 residues. Per germline, CDR1 MNHEY and CDR2 SVGAGI. The DNA for the CDR3 is TGTGCCAGCTCCTGGGCGAGGGATAATTCACCCCTCCACTTT. This translates into CASSWARDNSPLHF.

The J gene is TRBJ2-1, the V gene TRBV3-1 (or the pseudogene TRBV3-2); 7 bases align to TRBD1. The CDR3 is 15 amino acids. CDR1 is LGHDT and CDR2 is YNNKEL in the germline V gene (reference sequence). V gave up 4 bases and J gave up 4 bases; unmatched junction bases: 7. This CDR3 is CASSRGTVDYNEQFF. The CDR3 bases are TGTGCCAGCAGCCGGGGGACAGTCGATTACAATGAGCAGTTCTTC.

The rearrangement links TRBV5-1 to TRBJ2-2; 11 bases line up with TRBD2. Germline V gene data show CDR1 as SGHRS and CDR2 as YFSETQ. Germline trimming cut 1 base from V and 2 bases from J; bases unmatched to any gene: 7. The CDR3 spans 18 residues. This CDR3 is CASSLLAGGQANTGELFF. CDR3 coding DNA: TGCGCCAGCAGCTTGCTAGCGGGAGGTCAAGCCAACACCGGGGAGCTGTTTTTT.

This chain links TRBV7-9 with TRBJ2-1; D may correspond to TRBD1 or TRBD2 (6 bases each). Germline CDR1 and CDR2: SEHNR and FQNEAQ (reference sequence). CDR3 length: 14 amino acids. Trimming removed 5 bases from V and 7 bases from J, with 15 bases in between. The CDR3 protein is CASSIGGPGNEQFF. CDR3 in DNA: TGTGCCAGCAGCATAGGGGGGCCTGGAAATGAGCAGTTCTTC.

The gene calls are TRBV6-6 and TRBJ1-5, with D perhaps TRBD1 (5 bases). The CDR3 runs 15 residues. Trimming cost V 8 bases and J 0 bases, with 14 bases left between them. Looked up from germline, CDR1 is MNHNY and CDR2 is SVGAGI (reference sequence). The CDR3 DNA is TGTGCCAGCCAAATAAAGGGGAATAGCAATCAGCCCCAGCATTTT. Its protein product is CASQIKGNSNQPQHF.

This clone appeared once. The chain joins TRBV19 to TRBJ2-7; 12 bases are a match to TRBD1. CDR1 LNHDA and CDR2 SQIVND come from the germline V gene (reference sequence). The CDR3 contains 14 residues. Unmatched junction bases numbered 8, after V lost 7 bases and J lost 7 bases. CDR3 DNA: TGTGCCAGTAAGGCGGGACAGGGGGCAGAGGAGCAGTACTTC. Amino acids: CASKAGQGAEEQYF.

J is TRBJ1-1 and V is TRBV4-2; the D is unclear. Trimming shortened V by 0 bases and J by 4 bases, and 6 bases separated the two germline ends. CDR3 length equals 13 residues. The germline V gene encodes CDR1 LGHNA and CDR2 YNFKEQ. The CDR3 loop reads CASSQDRSTEAFF. The CDR3 DNA reads TGTGCCAGCAGCCAAGATAGAAGCACTGAAGCTTTCTTT.